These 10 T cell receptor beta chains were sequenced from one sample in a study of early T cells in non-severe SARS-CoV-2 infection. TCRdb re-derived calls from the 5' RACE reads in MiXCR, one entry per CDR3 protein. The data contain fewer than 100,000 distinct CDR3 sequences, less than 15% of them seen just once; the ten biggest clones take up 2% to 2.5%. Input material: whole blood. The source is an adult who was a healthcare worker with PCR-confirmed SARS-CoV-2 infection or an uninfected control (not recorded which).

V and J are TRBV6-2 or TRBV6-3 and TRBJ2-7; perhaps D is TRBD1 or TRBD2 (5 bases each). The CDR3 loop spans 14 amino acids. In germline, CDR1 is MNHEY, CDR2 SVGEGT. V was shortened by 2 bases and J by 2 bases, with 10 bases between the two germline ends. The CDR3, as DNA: TGTGCCAGCAGTTACCGGGACGGACCCTACGAGCAGTACTTC. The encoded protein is CASSYRDGPYEQYF.

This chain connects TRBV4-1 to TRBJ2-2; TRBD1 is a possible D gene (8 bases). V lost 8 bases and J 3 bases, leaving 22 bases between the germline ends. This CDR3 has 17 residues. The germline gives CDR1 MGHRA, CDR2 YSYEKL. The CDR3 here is CASYGRDRPLDTGELFF. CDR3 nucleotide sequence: TGCGCCAGCTATGGGAGGGACAGGCCCCTCGACACCGGGGAGCTGTTTTTT.

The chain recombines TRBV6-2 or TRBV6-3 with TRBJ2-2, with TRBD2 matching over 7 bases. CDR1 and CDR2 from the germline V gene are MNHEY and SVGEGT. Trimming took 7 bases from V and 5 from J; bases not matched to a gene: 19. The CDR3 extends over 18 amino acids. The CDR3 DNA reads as TGTGCCAGCATGACTCCCTGGATGGGGAGGGGTAGAACCGGGGAGCTGTTTTTT. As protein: CASMTPWMGRGRTGELFF.

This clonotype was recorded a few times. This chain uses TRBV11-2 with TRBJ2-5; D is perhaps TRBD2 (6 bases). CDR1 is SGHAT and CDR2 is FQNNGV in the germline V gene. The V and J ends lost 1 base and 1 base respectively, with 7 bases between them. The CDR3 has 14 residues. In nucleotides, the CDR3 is TGTGCCAGCAGCTTAGTCGGGGGCCAAGAGACCCAGTACTTC. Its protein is CASSLVGGQETQYF.

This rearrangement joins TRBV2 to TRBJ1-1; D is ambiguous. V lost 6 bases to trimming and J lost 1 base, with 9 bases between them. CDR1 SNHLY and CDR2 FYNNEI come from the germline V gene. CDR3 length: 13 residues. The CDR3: CASRTTENTEAFF. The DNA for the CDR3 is TGTGCCAGCAGGACGACTGAGAACACTGAAGCTTTCTTT.

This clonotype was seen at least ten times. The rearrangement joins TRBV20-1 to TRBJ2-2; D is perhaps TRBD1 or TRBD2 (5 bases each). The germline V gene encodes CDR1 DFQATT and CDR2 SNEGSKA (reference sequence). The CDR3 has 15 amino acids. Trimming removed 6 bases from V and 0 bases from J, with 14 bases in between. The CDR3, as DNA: TGCAGTGCCACCGGGACCATCGCGAACACCGGGGAGCTGTTTTTT. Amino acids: CSATGTIANTGELFF.

The CDR3 DNA is TGTGCCAGCAAGGACACCGGGGAGCTGTTTTTT. It is translated as CASKDTGELFF. The rearrangement links TRBV11-1 to TRBJ2-2; no clear D. V lost 7 bases to trimming and J lost 3 bases, with 3 bases between them. This CDR3 has 11 amino acids. The germline gives CDR1 SGHAT, CDR2 FQDESV (reference sequence).

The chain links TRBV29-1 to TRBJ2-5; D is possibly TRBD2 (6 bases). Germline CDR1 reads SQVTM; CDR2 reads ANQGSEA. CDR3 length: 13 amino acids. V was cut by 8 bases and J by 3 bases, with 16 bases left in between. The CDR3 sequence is CSSSGGPKETQYF. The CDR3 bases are TGCAGCTCTTCCGGGGGTCCTAAAGAGACCCAGTACTTC.

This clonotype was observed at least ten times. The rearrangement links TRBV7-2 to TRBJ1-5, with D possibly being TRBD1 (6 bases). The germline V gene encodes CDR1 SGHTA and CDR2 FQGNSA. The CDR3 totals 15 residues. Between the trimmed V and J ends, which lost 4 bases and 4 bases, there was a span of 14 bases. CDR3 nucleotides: TGTGCCAGCAGCTCGGGACACTTCGGTAATCAGCCCCAGCATTTT. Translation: CASSSGHFGNQPQHF.

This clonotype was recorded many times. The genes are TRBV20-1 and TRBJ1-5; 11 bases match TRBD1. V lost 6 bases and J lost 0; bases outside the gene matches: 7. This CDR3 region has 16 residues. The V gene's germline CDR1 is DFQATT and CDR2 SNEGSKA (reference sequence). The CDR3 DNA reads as TGCAGTGCAGGGACAGGGGGTTCGCATAGCAATCAGCCCCAGCATTTT. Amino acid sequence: CSAGTGGSHSNQPQHF.